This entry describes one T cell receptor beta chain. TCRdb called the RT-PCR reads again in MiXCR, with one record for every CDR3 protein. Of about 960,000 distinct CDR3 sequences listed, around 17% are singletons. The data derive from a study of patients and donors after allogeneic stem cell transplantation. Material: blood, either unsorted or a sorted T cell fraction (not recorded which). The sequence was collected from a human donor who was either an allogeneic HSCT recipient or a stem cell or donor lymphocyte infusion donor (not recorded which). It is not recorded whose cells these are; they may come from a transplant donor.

In DNA, the CDR3 is TGCAGTGCTAGAGATCACGGCTACAATGAGCAGTTCTTC. It codes for CSARDHGYNEQFF. The chain employs TRBV20-1 and TRBJ2-1; D not certain. Germline values: CDR1 DFQATT, CDR2 SNEGSKA (reference sequence). CDR3 size: 13 residues. V was cut by 0 bases and J by 3 bases, with 6 bases left in between.